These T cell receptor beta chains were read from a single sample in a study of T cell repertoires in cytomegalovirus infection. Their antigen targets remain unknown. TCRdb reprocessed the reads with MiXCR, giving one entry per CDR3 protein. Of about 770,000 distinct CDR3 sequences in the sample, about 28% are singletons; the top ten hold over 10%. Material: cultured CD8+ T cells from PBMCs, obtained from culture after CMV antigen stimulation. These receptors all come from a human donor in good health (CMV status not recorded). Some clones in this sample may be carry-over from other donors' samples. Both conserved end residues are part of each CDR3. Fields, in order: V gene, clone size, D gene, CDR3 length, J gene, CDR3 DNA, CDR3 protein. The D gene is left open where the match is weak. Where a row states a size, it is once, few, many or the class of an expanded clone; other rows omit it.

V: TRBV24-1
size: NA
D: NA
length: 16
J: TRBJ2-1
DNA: TGTGCCACCAGTGATTTGCGGTTGAGCTCCTACAATGAGCAGTTCTTC
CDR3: CATSDLRLSSYNEQFF

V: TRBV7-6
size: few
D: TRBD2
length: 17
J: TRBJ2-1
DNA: TGTGCCAGCAGCTACGGGACTAGCGGCGCAGCAGACAATGAGCAGTTCTTC
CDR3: CASSYGTSGAADNEQFF

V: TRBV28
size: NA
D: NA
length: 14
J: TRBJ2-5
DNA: TGTGCCAGCAGTTTGAGGCAGATCCAAGAGACCCAGTACTTC
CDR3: CASSLRQIQETQYF

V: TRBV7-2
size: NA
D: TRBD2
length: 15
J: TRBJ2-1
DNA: TGTGCCAGCAGCATAGGACTAGCGGGGGGGGATGAGCAGTTCTTC
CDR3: CASSIGLAGGDEQFF

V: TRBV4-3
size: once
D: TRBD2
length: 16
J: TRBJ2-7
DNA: TGCGCCAGCAGCCACCCTGGAGCGGGGTCCTCCTACGAGCAGTACTTC
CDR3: CASSHPGAGSSYEQYF

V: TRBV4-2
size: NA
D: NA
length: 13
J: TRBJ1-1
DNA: TGTGCCAGCAGCCAAGACGAGATCACTGAAGCTTTCTTT
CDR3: CASSQDEITEAFF

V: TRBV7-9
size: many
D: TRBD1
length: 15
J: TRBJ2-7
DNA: TGTGCCAGCAGCTCGGGGACAGGGAGGGCCTACGAGCAGTACTTC
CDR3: CASSSGTGRAYEQYF

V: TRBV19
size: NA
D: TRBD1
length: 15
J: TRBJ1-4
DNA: TGTGCCAGTAGCTTCAGGGGGATGGCTAATGAAAAACTGTTTTTT
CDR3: CASSFRGMANEKLFF

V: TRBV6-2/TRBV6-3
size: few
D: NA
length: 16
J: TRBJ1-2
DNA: TGTGCCAGCAGTTACTCCCCCCTCCCACGCGACTATGGCTACACCTTC
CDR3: CASSYSPLPRDYGYTF

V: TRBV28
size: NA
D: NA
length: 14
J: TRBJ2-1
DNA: TGTGCCAGCAGTTTAGCACAGGGACACAATGAGCAGTTCTTC
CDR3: CASSLAQGHNEQFF

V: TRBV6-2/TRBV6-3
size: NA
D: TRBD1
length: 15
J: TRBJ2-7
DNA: TGTGCCACCGACCCTACAGGGGATTCATCCTACGAGCAGTACTTC
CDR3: CATDPTGDSSYEQYF

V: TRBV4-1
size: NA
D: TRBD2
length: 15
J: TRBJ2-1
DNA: TGCGCCAGCAGCCCTGTAGCGGGGTCCTACAATGAGCAGTTCTTC
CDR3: CASSPVAGSYNEQFF

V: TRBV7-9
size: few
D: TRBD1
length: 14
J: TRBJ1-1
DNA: TGTGCCAGCAGCTTAAGGGACAGGGACACTGAAGCTTTCTTT
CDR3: CASSLRDRDTEAFF

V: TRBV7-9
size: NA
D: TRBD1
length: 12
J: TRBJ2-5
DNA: TGTGCCAGCATAGGGGGCATGAAGACCCAGTACTTC
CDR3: CASIGGMKTQYF

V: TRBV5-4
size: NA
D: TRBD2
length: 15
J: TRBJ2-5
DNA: TGTGCCAGCAGCTTAATAGCGGGGGGCAAAGAGACCCAGTACTTC
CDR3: CASSLIAGGKETQYF

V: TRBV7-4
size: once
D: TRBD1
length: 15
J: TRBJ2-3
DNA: TGTGCCAGCAGAACCCGGGACAGACGCACAGATACGCAGTATTTT
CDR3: CASRTRDRRTDTQYF

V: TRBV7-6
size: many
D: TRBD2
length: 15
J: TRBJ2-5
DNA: TGTGCCAGCAGCTTAGAGCGGGGGCACCAAGAGACCCAGTACTTC
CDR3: CASSLERGHQETQYF

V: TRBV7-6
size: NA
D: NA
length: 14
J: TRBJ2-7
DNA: TGTGCCAGCAGCTTTTTAGGGGTGTCCTACGAGCAGTACTTC
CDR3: CASSFLGVSYEQYF

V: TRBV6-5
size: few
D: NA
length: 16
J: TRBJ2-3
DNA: TGTGCCAGCAGTCCTCGCTGGCGGGGGCGCACAGATACGCAGTATTTT
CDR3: CASSPRWRGRTDTQYF

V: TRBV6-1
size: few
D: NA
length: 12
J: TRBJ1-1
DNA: TGTGCCAGCAGTGATACGTCCCCTGAAGCTTTCTTT
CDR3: CASSDTSPEAFF

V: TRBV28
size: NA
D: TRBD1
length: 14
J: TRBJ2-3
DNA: TGTGCCAGCAGGGGACAGGGCCCACTGGATACGCAGTATTTT
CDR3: CASRGQGPLDTQYF

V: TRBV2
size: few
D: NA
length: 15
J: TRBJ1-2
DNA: TGTGCCAGCAGGGACTATGGCGGGGGTGATGAATGCTACACCTTC
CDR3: CASRDYGGGDECYTF

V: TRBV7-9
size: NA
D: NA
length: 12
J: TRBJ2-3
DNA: TGTGCCAGCAGAAGTGGGGCAGATACGCAGTATTTT
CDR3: CASRSGADTQYF

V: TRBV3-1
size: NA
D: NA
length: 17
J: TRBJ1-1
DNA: TGTGCCAGCAGCCAATTCCGGGGGTCGGGAATGAACACTGAAGCTTTCTTT
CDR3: CASSQFRGSGMNTEAFF

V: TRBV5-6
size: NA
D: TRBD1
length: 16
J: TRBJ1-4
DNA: TGTGCCAGCAGCCCAAGACAGGGGGTGTCTAATGAAAAACTGTTTTTT
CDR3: CASSPRQGVSNEKLFF

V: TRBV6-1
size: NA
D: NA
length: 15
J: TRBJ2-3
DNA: TGTGCCAGCAGTGAAGACAGGACGCCCACAGATACGCAGTATTTT
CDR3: CASSEDRTPTDTQYF

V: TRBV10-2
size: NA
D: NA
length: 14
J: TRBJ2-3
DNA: TGCGCCAGCAGTCACAGGAGTTATACTAATACGCAGTATTTT
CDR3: CASSHRSYTNTQYF

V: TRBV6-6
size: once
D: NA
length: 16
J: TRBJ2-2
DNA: TGTGCCAGCAGTTACTTATTGATTTCTCCCACCGGGGAGCTGTTTTTT
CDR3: CASSYLLISPTGELFF

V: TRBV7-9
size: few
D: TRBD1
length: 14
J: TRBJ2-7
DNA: TGTGCCAGCAGCTTACCAGGGGGCCTCTACGAGCAGTACTTC
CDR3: CASSLPGGLYEQYF

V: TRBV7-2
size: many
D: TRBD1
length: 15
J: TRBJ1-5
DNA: TGTGCCAGCAAAGATGGCCACAGGGGAAATCAGCCCCAGCATTTT
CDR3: CASKDGHRGNQPQHF

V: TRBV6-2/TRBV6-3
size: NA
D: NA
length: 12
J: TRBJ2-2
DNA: TGTGCCAGCAGGCAGGGTGTCGGGGAGCTGTTTTTT
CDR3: CASRQGVGELFF

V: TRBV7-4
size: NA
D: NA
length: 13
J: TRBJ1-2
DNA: TGTGCCAGCAGCCCCTGGGTAAACTATGGCTACACCTTC
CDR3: CASSPWVNYGYTF

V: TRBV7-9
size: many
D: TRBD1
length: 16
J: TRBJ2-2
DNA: TGTGCCAGCAGCCCGACAGGGAATTCGAACACCGGGGAGCTGTTTTTT
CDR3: CASSPTGNSNTGELFF

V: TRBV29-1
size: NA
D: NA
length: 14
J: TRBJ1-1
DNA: TGCAGCGTTGGGGAAACAGACTATAACACTGAAGCTTTCTTT
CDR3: CSVGETDYNTEAFF

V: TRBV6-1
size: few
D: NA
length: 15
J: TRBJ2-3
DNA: TGTGCCAGCAGTGCTGGGGAAGCTTGGGAAGATACGCAGTATTTT
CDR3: CASSAGEAWEDTQYF

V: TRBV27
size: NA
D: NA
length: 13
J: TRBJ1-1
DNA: TGTGCCAGCAGTTTATGGAGGGACACTGAAGCTTTCTTT
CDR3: CASSLWRDTEAFF

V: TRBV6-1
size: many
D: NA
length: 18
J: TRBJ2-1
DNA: TGTGCCAGCAGTGAAATCCACGGAGGGAGGGGGGCCCACAATGAGCAGTTCTTC
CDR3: CASSEIHGGRGAHNEQFF

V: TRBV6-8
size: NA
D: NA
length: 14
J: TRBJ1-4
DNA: TGTGCCAGCAGTTACGAGGCAGTGGGGGAAAAACTGTTTTTT
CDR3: CASSYEAVGEKLFF

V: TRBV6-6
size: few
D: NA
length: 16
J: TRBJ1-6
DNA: TGTGCCAGCATCTCGAGTCAGAGCTCCTATAATTCACCCCTCCACTTT
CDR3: CASISSQSSYNSPLHF

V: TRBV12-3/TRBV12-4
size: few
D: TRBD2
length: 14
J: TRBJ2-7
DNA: TGTGCCAGCAGTTTATTTAACGGGGGGGACGAGCAGTACTTC
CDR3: CASSLFNGGDEQYF

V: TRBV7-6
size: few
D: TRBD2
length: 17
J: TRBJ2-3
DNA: TGTGCCAGCAGCTTAGGACTAGCGGCTACTAGCACAGATACGCAGTATTTT
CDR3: CASSLGLAATSTDTQYF